The sequence of this TCR beta chain was determined in a study of blood T cell repertoires in COVID-19 (dated by TCRdb to the early 2020s). About the full investigation: Samples covering the acute and convalescent phases of COVID-19 were provided by collaborators in the United States, Italy and Spain. The prospective study material was composed of cDNA or gDNA derived from T cells, B-cell-depleted T cells, or PBMCs. Where HLA class I and class II types were available, the types were taken from metadata supplied by the sample provider, not from assay-based typing. A freely available public database, intended as a resource for researchers studying the immune response to SARS-CoV-2, is where the repertoires were released. The samples were drawn from the first 160 participants of the ongoing ImmuneRACE study and from under 1,500 subjects provided by 6 global collaborators. The sample metadata nearly always contained a de-identified subject ID, COVID-19 status, age in years and sex. Subjects who had been exposed to COVID-19, were actively infected with it, or had recovered from it provided the deeply sampled blood TCRbeta repertoires that made up the dataset. General conclusions and limits of the study: How much clinical and demographic metadata was included differed by source and by participant, and the metadata was provided uncurated.

CDR1 SEHNR and CDR2 FQNEAQ were looked up in the germline V gene (reference sequence). Including cysteine and phenylalanine, the CDR3 has 12 amino acids. Just the 36-base CDR3 DNA is kept, in frame starting at base 1. The germline ends are 5 bases apart after V is trimmed by 8 bases and J by 0 bases. TCRbeta CDR3 regions were amplified from genomic DNA by means of the immunoSEQ Assay, a bias-controlled multiplex PCR. In the authors' own workflow: The number of nucleated cells in each sample was estimated from the amplification of reference gene primers within the assay. To quantify the absolute abundance of each unique TCRbeta CDR3 rearrangement, sequence reads were collapsed and filtered. For each sample, productive Simpson clonality was calculated as the square root of Simpson's diversity index across productive rearrangements. The source is immuneACCESS, and TCRdb retained only in-frame sequences with V and J called. Part of the clones is not carried over; for the studies checked, unresolved V genes explain less than half of this, and the remainder is unexplained. That table is the source of V, J and clone size, and D and trimming were worked out from the DNA. The sample profile shows fewer than 400,000 clones; approximately 81% of them were found once. Clones ranked in the top ten supply around 2% of the sample.

Enrolling through a virtual design, the prospective study's participants ranged in age from roughly 18 to 89 years and lived across some 22 United States geographic areas. In the prospective study, participants were assigned to cohorts based on the clinical history participants reported in a screening survey and a study questionnaire. Exposed participants had been in contact with someone with a PCR-confirmed or clinician-diagnosed COVID-19 case within 2 weeks of study entry. Each participant in the prospective study had whole blood, serum and a nasopharyngeal or oropharyngeal swab collected by mobile phlebotomists. Prospective study participants could optionally give additional blood draws and questionnaires over an approximately two-month period. Before DNA extraction, prospective study blood samples were shipped either frozen or at room temperature. This clone has a single count. It lacks a known antigen. Per-nucleotide qualities are absent, and no much larger clonotype sits a single base away.

Here the chain combines TRBV7-9 and TRBJ1-3; the D gene cannot be resolved reliably. This clonotype was sampled from a woman aged 25 to 39 who had been exposed to COVID-19. Material: PBMCs or T cells enriched from blood (not recorded which). The CDR3 reads CASSYSGNTIYF. The nucleotides are TGTGCCAGCTCTTACTCTGGAAACACCATATATTTT.